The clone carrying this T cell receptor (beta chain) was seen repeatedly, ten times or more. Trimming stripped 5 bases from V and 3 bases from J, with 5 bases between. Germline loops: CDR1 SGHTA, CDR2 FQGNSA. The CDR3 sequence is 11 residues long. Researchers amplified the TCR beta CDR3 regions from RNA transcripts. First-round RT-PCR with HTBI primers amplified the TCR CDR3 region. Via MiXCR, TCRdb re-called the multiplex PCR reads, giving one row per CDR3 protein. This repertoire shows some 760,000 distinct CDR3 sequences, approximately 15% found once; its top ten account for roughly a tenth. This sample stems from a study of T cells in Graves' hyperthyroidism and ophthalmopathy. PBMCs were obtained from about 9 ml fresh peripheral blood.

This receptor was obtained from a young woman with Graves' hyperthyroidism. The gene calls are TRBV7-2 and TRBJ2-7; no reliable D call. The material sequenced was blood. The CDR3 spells CASSAHYEQYF. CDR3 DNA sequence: TGTGCCAGCAGCGCCCACTACGAGCAGTACTTC.